The source of this T cell receptor (beta chain) is a study of blood T cell repertoires in COVID-19. In germline, CDR1 is SEHNR, CDR2 FQNEAQ (reference sequence). The CDR3 contains 12 residues. The V segment lost 4 bases and the J segment 4 bases; nucleotides outside the gene matches: 1. Profiled with immunoSEQ multiplex PCR; TCRdb holds only in-frame clones, not every one. The table has around 72,000 clones, about four fifths seen once. The origin of this receptor is a human donor in a cohort sampled during active COVID-19. The chain is built from TRBV7-9 and TRBJ2-7; 7 nucleotides line up with TRBD1. The specimen sequenced was peripheral blood. CDR3 sequence (DNA): TGTGCCAGCAGCTCCAGGGGGTACGAGCAGTACTTC. The encoded protein is CASSSRGYEQYF.